These 13 T cell receptor beta chains came from one sample sequenced in a study of shared clonotypes between healthy human individuals. Generated by immunoSEQ multiplex PCR, the TCRdb table keeps only in-frame clones and is missing some. The table records some 2.3 million clones, about 92% of them present only once. The sequencing input was naive CD4+ T cells from PBMCs. Subset noted: CD45RA+ positively selected. These receptors were obtained from a man between 18 and 29 years old in good health. Some clones in this sample may be carry-over from other donors' samples.

CDR3: CASSVSGRGGTDTQYF. The CDR3 DNA reads as TGTGCCAGCAGTGTTAGCGGGAGGGGGGGCACAGATACGCAGTATTTT. The J gene is TRBJ2-3, the V gene TRBV6-1; 11 bases line up with TRBD2. CDR3 length: 16 amino acids. Looked up from germline, CDR1 is MNHNS and CDR2 is SASEGT. J lost 1 base, V lost 4 bases, and 4 bases had no gene match.

A note on this clone: Other DNA sequences in the sample encode the same CDR3. The chain recombines TRBV15 with TRBJ2-7; a weak D match, TRBD2 (6 bases). Trimming removed 1 base from V and 0 bases from J, with 7 bases in between. Germline V lookup: CDR1 LNHNV, CDR2 YYDKDF (reference sequence). The CDR3 is made up of 14 amino acids. The chain's CDR3 is CATSRGGDSYEQYF. DNA for the CDR3: TGTGCCACCAGCAGAGGGGGGGACTCCTACGAGCAGTACTTC.

This clone was recorded a few times. V usage is TRBV2 and J usage is TRBJ2-2, with D possibly called TRBD1 or TRBD2 (7 bases each). This CDR3 contains 15 residues. The germline V gene encodes CDR1 SNHLY and CDR2 FYNNEI. V lost 8 bases to trimming and J lost 5 bases, with 18 bases between them. The CDR3 DNA follows: TGTGCCAGCCGGGGGGACAGTGCGGGGACCGGGGAGCTGTTTTTT. It is translated as CASRGDSAGTGELFF.

The sample holds one count of this clone. The same CDR3 can be traced to other DNA sequences in this sample. The CDR3 loop is CASSVATVQETQYF. CDR3 DNA sequence: TGTGCCAGCAGCGTAGCGACTGTCCAAGAGACCCAGTACTTC. This chain links TRBV9 with TRBJ2-5, with D unclear. This CDR3 region has 14 residues. V was trimmed by 0 bases and J by 1 base, leaving 7 bases between them. CDR1 is SGDLS, CDR2 YYNGEE, per germline.

The chain carries TRBV2 and TRBJ1-6, with 7 bases fitting TRBD1. Germline V gene lookup returns CDR1 SNHLY and CDR2 FYNNEI. This CDR3 is 18 amino acids long. V gave up 5 bases and J gave up 0 bases; unmatched junction bases: 10. CDR3 nucleotides: TGTGCCAGCAGTTCACAGACAGGGTCGAGCTCCTATAATTCACCCCTCCACTTT. Encoded protein: CASSSQTGSSSYNSPLHF.

The chain joins TRBV4-2 to TRBJ2-7; D is perhaps TRBD1 (7 bases). This CDR3 has 16 amino acids. The ends were cut back, 4 bases at V and 3 bases at J, with 19 bases in the middle. The germline V gene has CDR1 LGHNA and CDR2 YNFKEQ. This CDR3 is CASSRSGGRDYYEQYF. The DNA for the CDR3 is TGTGCCAGCAGCCGCTCAGGGGGGAGAGACTACTACGAGCAGTACTTC.

The chain is built from TRBV12-5 and TRBJ2-3; D remains unclear. V was trimmed by 5 bases and J by 8 bases, leaving 11 bases between them. Germline V CDR1 and CDR2: LGHNT, FRNRAP. The CDR3 length is 12 residues. CDR3 sequence (DNA): TGTGCTAGTGGTCATGATTTTGGTACGCAGTATTTT. Translating it yields CASGHDFGTQYF.

The rearrangement uses TRBV2 and TRBJ2-1; D gene unclear. V shed 7 bases and J shed 0 bases, with 7 bases lying between them. CDR1 is SNHLY and CDR2 is FYNNEI in the germline V gene. The CDR3 contains 13 residues. The CDR3 DNA sequence: TGTGCCAGCAACCCCCGCTCCTACAATGAGCAGTTCTTC. Translation: CASNPRSYNEQFF.

V usage is TRBV28 and J usage is TRBJ2-7; TRBD2 aligns across 7 bases. CDR3 length: 16 residues. V was pared by 3 bases and J by 0 bases, with 8 bases of the junction left unmatched. Germline CDR1 MDHEN, CDR2 SYDVKM. Here the CDR3 reads CASSFHLAESSYEQYF. CDR3 sequence (DNA): TGTGCCAGCAGTTTTCACCTAGCGGAGAGCTCCTACGAGCAGTACTTC.

The CDR3 is CASSSQGAAYEQYF. DNA of the CDR3: TGTGCCAGCAGTAGTCAGGGGGCGGCCTACGAGCAGTACTTC. J is TRBJ2-7 and V is TRBV28; 8 positions match TRBD1. CDR1 is MDHEN and CDR2 is SYDVKM in the germline V gene. The junction had 5 bases not matched to a gene; V was cut back by 5 bases and J by 2 bases. This CDR3 has 14 residues.

J is TRBJ2-1 and V is TRBV14, with 7 nucleotides matching TRBD1. The CDR3 is 16 amino acids. The V segment lost 4 bases and the J segment 2 bases; nucleotides outside the gene matches: 8. Germline lookup yields CDR1 SGHDN and CDR2 FVKESK. The CDR3 sequence: CASSPRQGFTYNEQFF. CDR3 in DNA: TGTGCCAGCAGCCCCAGACAGGGATTTACCTACAATGAGCAGTTCTTC.

The chain combines TRBV30 with TRBJ1-4; D gene uncertain. This CDR3 spans 15 amino acids. V lost 7 bases and J 0 bases, leaving 15 bases between the germline ends. Germline CDR1 GTSNPN, CDR2 SVGIG (reference sequence). The CDR3 DNA is TGTGCCTATAAAAGATCGGCAGCAACTAATGAAAAACTGTTTTTT. Amino acids: CAYKRSAATNEKLFF.

The rearrangement links TRBV29-1 to TRBJ2-2; 8 bases are shared with TRBD1. The junction had 3 bases not matched to a gene; V was cut back by 5 bases and J by 7 bases. Germline assignment: CDR1 SQVTM and CDR2 ANQGSEA. CDR3 length equals 12 residues. This chain's CDR3 is CSVNRGNGELFF. The CDR3 nucleotides read TGCAGCGTTAACAGGGGGAACGGGGAGCTGTTTTTT.